Shown below are 7 T cell receptor beta chains from a single sample sequenced in a study of PD-L1 blockade in urothelial cancer. Specified time point: pretreatment peripheral blood. Profiled with immunoSEQ multiplex PCR; TCRdb holds only in-frame clones, not every one. The sample lists about 72,000 clones, approximately 86% occurring once. The specimen comprised PBMCs, sampled around atezolizumab (anti-PD-L1) treatment. These receptors were obtained from a man aged 60-69 years with urothelial cancer.

The chain combines TRBV21-1 with TRBJ1-2. TRBV21-1 is shown as a pseudogene. The CDR3 has 14 residues. Written as DNA, the CDR3 is TGTGCCAGCATGGGGGGGGCAGGGGCTTATGGCTACACCTTC. Its protein product is CASMGGAGAYGYTF.

The V gene is TRBV4-1, the J gene TRBJ1-2, with D uncertain. In germline, CDR1 is MGHRA, CDR2 YSYEKL. CDR3 length: 15 residues. Trimming removed 0 bases at V and 5 bases at J, with 13 bases between. The CDR3 DNA reads TGCGCCAGCAGCCAAGATAATCGGGGAAGGTATGGCTACACCTTC. It specifies CASSQDNRGRYGYTF.

The chain couples TRBV5-4 to TRBJ2-5, with 10 bases fitting TRBD2. Per germline, CDR1 SGHNT and CDR2 YYREEE (reference sequence). This CDR3 is built from 15 residues. V lost 5 bases to trimming and J lost 4 bases; unmatched junction nucleotides: 8. The CDR3 here is CASSLAGGLGETQYF. The CDR3 nucleotides are TGTGCCAGCAGTTTAGCGGGGGGTCTAGGAGAGACCCAGTACTTC.

CDR3 in DNA: TGTGCCAGCAGTGCCACAGGGTTGAGGGGTGGCTACACCTTC. This encodes CASSATGLRGGYTF. V usage is TRBV6-5 and J usage is TRBJ1-2, with D possibly TRBD1 on 6 matching bases. Germline V gene sequence: CDR1 MNHEY, CDR2 SVGAGI. Deletions cut 5 bases from V and 7 bases from J, with 17 bases between. This CDR3 is 14 amino acids long.

This clone was counted once. This rearrangement joins TRBV18 to TRBJ2-5; possibly TRBD1 for D (6 bases). V dropped 2 bases and J dropped 1 base, with 14 bases sitting between them. CDR3 length: 16 residues. Germline loops: CDR1 KGHSH, CDR2 LQKENI. In nucleotides, the CDR3 is TGTGCCAGCTCACCATTCTTGCAAGGGGGCCAAGAGACCCAGTACTTC. Amino acids: CASSPFLQGGQETQYF. The variable domain in full, with the rest retrieved from reference TRBV18 and TRBJ2-5, is NAGVMQNPRHLVRRRGQEARLRCSPMKGHSHVYWYRQLPEEGLKFMVYLQKENIIDESGMPKERFSAEFPKEGPSILRIQQVVRGDSAAYFCASSPFLQGGQETQYFGPGTRLLVL.

The rearrangement links TRBV28 to TRBJ2-3; the match to TRBD2 covers 9 bases. The CDR3 totals 13 residues. Trimming cost V 10 bases and J 5 bases; bases outside gene matches: 7. Germline loops: CDR1 MDHEN, CDR2 SYDVKM. The CDR3 region has the DNA TGTGCCACCAAACTAGCGGGCGGAGATACGCAGTATTTT. It codes for CATKLAGGDTQYF.

V is TRBV2 and J is TRBJ2-7, with TRBD1 identical over 8 bases. The length of the CDR3 is 15 residues. Looked up from germline, CDR1 is SNHLY and CDR2 is FYNNEI. V trimming: 3 bases; J trimming: 4 bases; junction bases outside the gene matches: 8. For the CDR3, the DNA is TGTGCCAGCAGTGAGTTGTTCCAGGGGGCTTACGAGCAGTACTTC. Protein sequence: CASSELFQGAYEQYF. The full variable domain, its missing parts supplied by reference TRBV2 and TRBJ2-7, is EPEVTQTPSHQVTQMGQEVILRCVPISNHLYFYWYRQILGQKVEFLVSFYNNEISEKSEIFDDQFSVERPDGSNFTLKIRSTKLEDSAMYFCASSELFQGAYEQYFGPGTRLTVT.